Shown below are 22 T cell receptor beta chains from a single sample sequenced in a study of early T cells in non-severe SARS-CoV-2 infection. TCRdb recomputed calls from the 5' RACE reads with MiXCR, one row per CDR3 protein. The table has about 72,000 distinct CDR3 sequences, 10% seen once. The starting material was whole blood, obtained at baseline. These receptors were obtained from an adult who was a healthcare worker with PCR-confirmed SARS-CoV-2 infection or an uninfected control (not recorded which).

This clonotype was seen repeatedly, ten times or more. One junction end does not reproduce the germline sequence, and a read error may be involved. This chain links TRBV20-1 with TRBJ2-4; 8 nucleotides match TRBD2. Germline CDR1 reads DFQATT; CDR2 reads SNEGSKA (reference sequence). There are 13 residues in the CDR3. The CDR3 DNA follows: TGCAGTGCTGGGGGACTAGGGCAAAACACTCAGTACTTC. It translates to CSAGGLGQNTQYF.

This clonotype was recorded many times. This sequence joins TRBV4-1 and TRBJ2-3; 8 bases are shared with TRBD2. From germline, CDR1 is MGHRA and CDR2 YSYEKL. The junction had 8 bases not matched to a gene; V was cut back by 3 bases and J by 0 bases. This CDR3 is built from 17 residues. CDR3 sequence reads: CASSQGFAGGSTDTQYF. As DNA, the CDR3 is TGCGCCAGCAGCCAGGGGTTTGCGGGGGGCAGCACAGATACGCAGTATTTT.

This clonotype has ten or more counts. The J gene is TRBJ1-6, the V gene TRBV19, with 8 bases lining up with TRBD1. The CDR3 spans 17 residues. The germline V gene has CDR1 LNHDA and CDR2 SQIVND (reference sequence). After removal of 3 bases from V and 7 bases from J, the junction contained 11 bases not matched to a gene. CDR3 DNA: TGTGCCAGTAGTATCCCCCGCGACAGGGGCGGAAATTCACCCCTCCACTTT. This translates into CASSIPRDRGGNSPLHF.

This clonotype has just a few counts. J is TRBJ1-1 and V is TRBV5-1; the D is unclear. V lost 3 bases, J lost 10 bases, and 19 bases lay in between. This CDR3 has 14 amino acids. Germline CDR1 is SGHRS and CDR2 is YFSETQ. In DNA, the CDR3 is TGCGCCAGCAGCTCTAACGGACTTAAAAAGCGAGCTTTCTTT. Its translation is CASSSNGLKKRAFF.

This clonotype appeared a few times. The chain has TRBV7-2 and TRBJ2-1, with 8 bases aligning to TRBD1. This CDR3 spans 14 amino acids. The V gene's germline CDR1 is SGHTA and CDR2 FQGNSA. J was trimmed by 4 bases and V by 6 bases; bases with no gene match: 5. CDR3 DNA sequence: TGTGCCAGCAGTATCCGGGACAGGTACAATGAGCAGTTCTTC. This translates into CASSIRDRYNEQFF.

The chain carries TRBV7-9 and TRBJ1-6; D is unresolved. Germline V gives CDR1 SEHNR, CDR2 FQNEAQ (reference sequence). This CDR3 region has 17 residues. V shed 1 base and J shed 2 bases, with 12 bases lying between them. In DNA form, the CDR3 reads TGTGCCAGCAGCTTAGGCTGCGAGGGCGCCTATAATTCACCCCTCCACTTT. Its protein product is CASSLGCEGAYNSPLHF.

In this sample, this clonotype turned up many times. The junction differs from germline at one of its ends, possibly a read error. The rearrangement links TRBV30 to TRBJ1-5, with D perhaps matching TRBD1 (6 bases). Germline assignment: CDR1 GTSNPN and CDR2 SVGIG (reference sequence). The CDR3 runs to 14 residues. This CDR3 reads CAWSGTAPNEPQHF. The CDR3 nucleotides read TGTGCCTGGAGTGGGACAGCTCCCAATGAGCCCCAGCATTTT.

This clonotype turned up a few times. CDR3 DNA sequence: TGCGCCAGCAGCCAAGATCCGGGGGGGCCGGGGAATGAGCAGTTCTTC. Protein sequence: CASSQDPGGPGNEQFF. This sequence joins TRBV4-3 and TRBJ2-1; 8 bases align to TRBD2. The germline V gene has CDR1 LGHNA and CDR2 YSLEER. V lost 0 bases to trimming and J lost 7 bases; unmatched junction nucleotides: 8. The CDR3 loop spans 16 amino acids.

The J gene is TRBJ2-5, the V gene TRBV24-1; 7 nucleotides line up with TRBD1. The CDR3 is 15 residues long. Germline CDR1 is KGHDR and CDR2 is SFDVKD. Trimming cost V 5 bases and J 5 bases; bases outside gene matches: 10. The CDR3 DNA sequence: TGTGCCACCAGTGCTACGACAGGGCCGGGGGAGACCCAGTACTTC. Amino acids: CATSATTGPGETQYF.

The J gene is TRBJ2-7, the V gene TRBV3-1; TRBD1 agrees at 7 bases. Germline V gene data show CDR1 as LGHDT and CDR2 as YNNKEL (reference sequence). Trimming removed 4 bases from V and 2 bases from J; junction bases left unmatched: 5. This CDR3 region has 14 residues. In DNA form, the CDR3 reads TGTGCCAGCAGCCGTATCGGGACAGCCTACGAGCAGTACTTC. Translating it yields CASSRIGTAYEQYF.

The chain employs TRBV5-4 and TRBJ1-2, with a weak D call TRBD1 (6 bases). The CDR3 is 14 residues long. The ends were cut back, 4 bases at V and 2 bases at J, with 12 bases in the middle. CDR1 and CDR2 (germline): SGHNT, YYREEE (reference sequence). The CDR3 reads CASSLNRVNYGYTF. In nucleotides, the CDR3 is TGTGCCAGCAGCCTTAACAGGGTGAACTATGGCTACACCTTC.

This clonotype was observed a handful of times. The chain couples TRBV4-3 to TRBJ2-7; possible D gene TRBD2, 5 bases. Germline V gives CDR1 LGHNA, CDR2 YSLEER. Trimming removed 0 bases at V and 7 bases at J, with 16 bases between. The CDR3 is made up of 15 amino acids. CDR3 sequence: CASSQEYDETGEQYF. In DNA form, the CDR3 reads TGCGCCAGCAGCCAAGAGTATGACGAAACGGGGGAGCAGTACTTC.

The chain uses TRBV9 and TRBJ2-5, with 7 bases matching TRBD2. V lost 4 bases and J lost 4; bases outside the gene matches: 13. The CDR3 totals 16 residues. Germline-derived CDR1 and CDR2 are SGDLS and YYNGEE. The CDR3 is CASSLGASGEGETQYF. The CDR3 DNA sequence: TGTGCCAGCAGCCTAGGAGCCAGCGGGGAAGGAGAGACCCAGTACTTC.

The rearrangement uses TRBV6-5 and TRBJ2-1; TRBD2 aligns across 9 bases. The CDR3 has 16 residues. Unmatched junction bases numbered 14, after V lost 6 bases and J lost 8 bases. Germline lookup yields CDR1 MNHEY and CDR2 SVGAGI. CDR3 in DNA: TGTGCCAGCAGCTACCGTCGAGTAGCGGGGGACCATGAGCAGTTCTTC. The encoded protein is CASSYRRVAGDHEQFF.

This clonotype was detected ten times or more. The chain couples TRBV24-1 to TRBJ2-2; 7 bases are shared with TRBD1. Germline V lookup: CDR1 KGHDR, CDR2 SFDVKD. Trimming cost V 3 bases and J 3 bases; bases outside gene matches: 6. The CDR3 runs to 16 residues. The CDR3 DNA reads as TGTGCCACCAGTGATGAGGGGGCTCGATACACCGGGGAGCTGTTTTTT. Its translation is CATSDEGARYTGELFF.

In its sample, this clonotype was seen many times. This rearrangement joins TRBV6-6 to TRBJ1-5, with D perhaps matching TRBD1 (6 bases). Trimming shortened V by 6 bases and J by 7 bases, and 16 bases separated the two germline ends. The CDR3 is 14 residues long. The germline V gene has CDR1 MNHNY and CDR2 SVGAGI (reference sequence). Here the CDR3 reads CASSHTAGEQPQHF. CDR3 DNA: TGTGCCAGCAGCCACACGGCAGGGGAACAGCCCCAGCATTTT.

This clonotype has only a few counts. The chain couples TRBV27 to TRBJ1-5; maybe TRBD1 (6 bases). The length of the CDR3 is 15 residues. Looked up from germline, CDR1 is MNHEY and CDR2 is SMNVEV (reference sequence). V lost 6 bases and J 0 bases, leaving 12 bases between the germline ends. The CDR3 DNA reads TGTGCCAGCAGGGGGGCGGGAGATAGCAATCAGCCCCAGCATTTT. Translated: CASRGAGDSNQPQHF.

This chain connects TRBV5-1 to TRBJ1-1; no definite D call. Looked up from germline, CDR1 is SGHRS and CDR2 is YFSETQ. Trimming cost V 0 bases and J 1 base, with 4 bases left between them. There are 13 residues in the CDR3. The CDR3 coding sequence is TGCGCCAGCAGCTTGGTTCCGAACACTGAAGCTTTCTTT. It codes for CASSLVPNTEAFF.

This clonotype has at least ten counts. J is TRBJ2-2 and V is TRBV27, with 10 bases lining up with TRBD1. CDR1 MNHEY and CDR2 SMNVEV come from the germline V gene (reference sequence). This CDR3 has 18 residues. After removal of 7 bases from V and 1 base from J, the junction contained 12 bases not matched to a gene. The CDR3 loop is CASKMDRGFLRNTGELFF. Written as DNA, the CDR3 is TGTGCCAGCAAGATGGACAGGGGGTTTTTAAGGAACACCGGGGAGCTGTTTTTT.

The rearrangement links TRBV4-1 to TRBJ2-1, with 13 bases that match TRBD2. The germline CDR1 and CDR2 sequences are MGHRA and YSYEKL. Trimming cost V 1 base and J 7 bases; bases outside gene matches: 7. The CDR3 covers 17 residues. The CDR3 region has the DNA TGCGCCAGCAGCCAAGTTCCCAGGGGACTAGCGGGAAATGAGCAGTTCTTC. It is translated as CASSQVPRGLAGNEQFF.

This clonotype was detected many times. The V gene is TRBV18, the J gene TRBJ2-2, with D possibly matching TRBD1 (7 bases). The CDR3 runs 15 residues. Germline V gene lookup returns CDR1 KGHSH and CDR2 LQKENI. Trimming pared 4 bases from V and 2 bases from J, leaving 11 bases between. CDR3 in DNA: TGTGCCAGCTCACGCGGGACAGATAACACCGGGGAGCTGTTTTTT. Translated: CASSRGTDNTGELFF.

This clonotype was seen at least ten times. V is TRBV7-2 and J is TRBJ2-5; a weak D match, TRBD1 (7 bases). Trimming removed 2 bases from V and 4 bases from J, with 14 bases in between. CDR3 size: 15 residues. Germline values: CDR1 SGHTA, CDR2 FQGNSA. In DNA form, the CDR3 reads TGTGCCAGCAGCTTATCAGGGGGAGGCGGAGAGACCCAGTACTTC. This codes for CASSLSGGGGETQYF.